This section outlines one TCR beta chain sequence together with its context. The antigen is unknown. The germline gives CDR1 SGHRS, CDR2 YFSETQ. The CDR3 loop spans 15 amino acids. V was shortened by 0 bases and J by 1 base, with 10 bases between the two germline ends. This entry comes from a study of graft-versus-host responses after intestinal transplantation. Looking at the study overall: Recipients got multivisceral, liver-intestinal, or isolated intestinal transplants. All recipients got anti-thymocyte globulin induction, then tacrolimus and steroids for approximately three years.

Overall study results and limits: Recipient marrow held GvH clones, some first seen in ileum or blood. Early after transplant, HvG clones declined as circulating GvH clones peaked.

Only in-frame clones appear in the TCRdb table, and some are missing; sequencing was by immunoSEQ multiplex PCR. Here the sample spans roughly 40,000 clones, 90% to 95% being singletons. The clonotype comes from a human patient who received an intestinal transplant, so some T cells may come from the graft donor. V usage is TRBV5-1 and J usage is TRBJ1-1; tentative D call: TRBD1 (6 bases). The sequences come from PBMCs, collected 524 days after transplant. The CDR3 protein is CASSLDRVGNTEAFF. The CDR3 DNA sequence: TGCGCCAGCAGCTTGGACAGGGTTGGGAACACTGAAGCTTTCTTT.